This T cell receptor beta chain stems from a study of spatial heterogeneity in lung cancer. Study overall: There were approximately 69 donors, all of them untreated patients with early-stage non-small cell lung cancer. The study sequenced follow-up PBMC samples when they were available, at a median of approximately 2 years after resection.

The sample holds many counts of this clonotype. Its specificity is not known. General study findings and limits: Resection blood, more than follow-up blood, showed ubiquitous expanded tumor TCRs.

Time point given: blood at routine non-recurrence follow-up after resection. Extraction of whole RNA from tumor, nontumor lung or frozen PBMC preceded unsorted sequencing. TCRdb fed the 5' RACE reads into MiXCR, producing one record per CDR3 protein. This sample carries approximately 70,000 distinct CDR3 sequences, around 9.3% of them seen once, and the ten largest clones take approximately 1.8%. CDR3 length: 16 amino acids. Germline V gene sequence: CDR1 SGHVS, CDR2 FNYEAQ. Trimming cost V 5 bases and J 4 bases; bases outside gene matches: 8. This sequence was found in a female donor with early-stage non-small cell lung cancer. This sample comprised PBMCs, obtained at follow-up. The chain uses TRBV7-6 and TRBJ2-1, with TRBD2 matching 10 bases. CDR3 bases: TGTGCCAGCAGCCAGCTGGTAGCGGGAGGTTACAATGAGCAGTTCTTC. Its translation: CASSQLVAGGYNEQFF.